Listed below are T cell receptor beta chains from one sample, sequenced in a study of STAT5B mutations in CD4+ large granular lymphocyte leukemia. Using immunoSEQ multiplex PCR, the repertoire was profiled, and TCRdb retains in-frame clones only, with some absent. The table has 35,000 to 40,000 clones, approximately 85% seen once. Sequenced material: CD4+ T cells from blood buffy coats. The source is a human donor in good health. CDR3s include the opening cysteine and the closing phenylalanine or tryptophan. D genes are given only for firm matches. Part of the rows lack a size; the others show once, few, many or a class for expanded clones.

NA,TRBJ2-1,TRBV7-9,once,CASTPGPGVEQFF,TGTGCCAGCACCCCAGGCCCGGGGGTTGAGCAGTTCTTC
NA,TRBJ1-3,TRBV5-1,NA,CASSSTGEISGNTIYF,TGCGCCAGCAGCTCCACAGGAGAAATCTCTGGAAACACCATATATTTT
NA,TRBJ2-2,TRBV30,NA,CAWKAGSNTGELFF,TGTGCCTGGAAGGCGGGATCGAACACCGGGGAGCTGTTTTTT
NA,TRBJ2-1,TRBV14,NA,CASSQVAGRTEQFF,TGTGCCAGCAGCCAAGTCGCGGGACGGACCGAGCAGTTCTTC
NA,TRBJ1-6,TRBV7-9,few,CASSKSDTGEPLHF,TGTGCCAGCAGCAAAAGTGATACGGGGGAACCCCTCCACTTT
TRBD1,TRBJ1-3,TRBV27,NA,CASRTGGSGNTIYF,TGTGCCAGCAGGACAGGGGGGTCTGGAAACACCATATATTTT
NA,TRBJ2-1,TRBV5-1,NA,CASSLAGRVGLSSYNEQFF,TGCGCCAGCAGCTTGGCCGGCAGGGTAGGGCTCAGCTCCTACAATGAGCAGTTCTTC
NA,TRBJ2-3,TRBV9,NA,CASSTSQGPPTDTQYF,TGTGCCAGCAGCACATCCCAGGGCCCTCCAACAGATACGCAGTATTTT
TRBD1,TRBJ1-6,TRBV5-1,NA,CASSYGQGRSPLHF,TGCGCCAGCAGCTACGGACAGGGGCGCTCACCCCTCCACTTT
NA,TRBJ2-4,TRBV29-1,NA,CSARTLAKNIQYF,TGCAGCGCCCGGACACTAGCCAAAAACATTCAGTACTTC
NA,TRBJ1-1,TRBV2,NA,CASSEAGITEAFF,TGTGCCAGCAGTGAAGCGGGGATAACTGAAGCTTTCTTT
TRBD1,TRBJ2-7,TRBV10-3,NA,CAINPGQGWNEQYF,TGTGCCATCAACCCGGGACAGGGGTGGAACGAGCAGTACTTC
NA,TRBJ1-2,TRBV6-5,NA,CASSRELNYGYTF,TGTGCCAGCAGTCGGGAGCTGAACTATGGCTACACCTTC
NA,TRBJ2-3,TRBV7-2,NA,CASSQNKNTDTQYF,TGTGCCAGCAGCCAAAATAAGAACACAGATACGCAGTATTTT
TRBD1,TRBJ1-2,TRBV27,NA,CASSLFPGQEVSGYTF,TGTGCCAGCAGTTTATTCCCGGGACAGGAGGTTTCTGGCTACACCTTC
NA,TRBJ1-2,TRBV28,once,CASSLEGENYGYTF,TGTGCCAGCAGTTTAGAAGGGGAGAACTATGGCTACACCTTC
TRBD2,TRBJ2-5,TRBV27,NA,CASSLRGTSGIQETQYF,TGTGCCAGCAGTTTACGGGGGACTAGCGGGATTCAAGAGACCCAGTACTTC
NA,TRBJ1-4,TRBV14,once,CASSYNRGFNEKLFF,TGTGCCAGCAGCTACAACCGGGGTTTTAATGAAAAACTGTTTTTT
NA,TRBJ2-7,TRBV2,NA,CASNKGETYEQYF,TGTGCCAGCAATAAGGGGGAAACCTACGAGCAGTACTTC
NA,TRBJ2-7,TRBV6-1,once,CASSPGPHEQYF,TGTGCCAGCAGTCCAGGGCCCCACGAGCAGTACTTC
NA,TRBJ2-7,TRBV5-1,NA,CASSLAFQTGYEQYF,TGCGCCAGCAGCTTGGCCTTTCAGACGGGATACGAGCAGTACTTC
TRBD1,TRBJ2-5,TRBV10-2,NA,CASSESTGPQLETQYF,TGCGCCAGCAGTGAGTCGACAGGGCCGCAGCTGGAGACCCAGTACTTC
NA,TRBJ2-5,TRBV4-1,NA,CASSQDTAVGQETQYF,TGCGCCAGCAGCCAAGATACGGCGGTGGGACAAGAGACCCAGTACTTC
NA,TRBJ2-7,TRBV5-5,NA,CASSFDPTREQYF,TGTGCCAGCAGCTTTGACCCTACGAGGGAGCAGTACTTC
NA,TRBJ2-3,TRBV4-3,NA,CASSQEGVSTDTQYF,TGCGCCAGCAGCCAAGAGGGGGTGAGCACAGATACGCAGTATTTT
TRBD2,TRBJ2-1,TRBV4-1,NA,CASSQDGTSGRVHNEQFF,TGCGCCAGCAGCCAAGATGGGACTAGCGGGAGGGTTCACAATGAGCAGTTCTTC
NA,TRBJ1-4,TRBV28,NA,CASSLAGHSANEKLFF,TGTGCCAGCAGCCTCGCTGGACATAGTGCTAATGAAAAACTGTTTTTT
NA,TRBJ2-3,TRBV4-2,once,CASSRRDADTQYF,TGTGCCAGCAGTCGTCGGGACGCAGATACGCAGTATTTT
NA,TRBJ2-2,TRBV6-1,NA,CASIRRGEGTGELFF,TGTGCCAGCATTCGTAGGGGAGAGGGCACCGGGGAGCTGTTTTTT
TRBD2,TRBJ2-2,TRBV4-2,once,CASSPRGVRAGVNTGELFF,TGTGCCAGCAGCCCCCGTGGAGTTCGAGCGGGGGTGAACACCGGGGAGCTGTTTTTT
NA,TRBJ2-1,TRBV6-5,NA,CASSYTVNGDEQFF,TGTGCCAGCAGTTACACCGTCAACGGGGATGAGCAGTTCTTC